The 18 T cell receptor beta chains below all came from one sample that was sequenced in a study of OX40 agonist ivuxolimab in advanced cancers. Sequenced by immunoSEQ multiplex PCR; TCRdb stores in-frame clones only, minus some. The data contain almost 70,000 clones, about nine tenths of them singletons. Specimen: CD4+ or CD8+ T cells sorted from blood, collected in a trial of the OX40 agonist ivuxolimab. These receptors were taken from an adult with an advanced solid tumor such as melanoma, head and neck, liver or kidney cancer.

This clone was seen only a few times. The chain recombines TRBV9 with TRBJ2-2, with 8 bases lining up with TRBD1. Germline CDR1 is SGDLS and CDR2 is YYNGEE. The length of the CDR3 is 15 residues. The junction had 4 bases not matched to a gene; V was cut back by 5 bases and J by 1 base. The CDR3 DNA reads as TGTGCCAGCAGGTTAGGACAGGGGAACACCGGGGAGCTGTTTTTT. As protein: CASRLGQGNTGELFF.

CDR3 nucleotides: TGTGCCAGCAGTATCCTCGGGGGTGGGGAGCAGTACTTC. Amino acids: CASSILGGGEQYF. The J gene is TRBJ2-7, the V gene TRBV6-5, with D possibly matching TRBD2 (6 bases). This CDR3 is built from 13 residues. CDR1 is MNHEY, CDR2 SVGAGI, per germline. Deletions cut 5 bases from V and 7 bases from J, with 15 bases between.

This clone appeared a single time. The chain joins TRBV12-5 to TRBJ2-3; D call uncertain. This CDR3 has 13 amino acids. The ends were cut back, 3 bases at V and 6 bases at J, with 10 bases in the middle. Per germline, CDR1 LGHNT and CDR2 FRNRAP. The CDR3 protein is CASGFPPPDTQYF. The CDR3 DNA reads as TGTGCTAGTGGTTTTCCCCCCCCGGATACGCAGTATTTT.

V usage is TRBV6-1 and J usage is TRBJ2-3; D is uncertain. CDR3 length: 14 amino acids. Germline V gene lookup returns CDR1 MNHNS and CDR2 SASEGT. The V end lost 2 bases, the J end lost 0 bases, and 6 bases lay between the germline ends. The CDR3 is CASSEQQSTDTQYF. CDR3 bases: TGTGCCAGCAGTGAACAACAAAGCACAGATACGCAGTATTTT.

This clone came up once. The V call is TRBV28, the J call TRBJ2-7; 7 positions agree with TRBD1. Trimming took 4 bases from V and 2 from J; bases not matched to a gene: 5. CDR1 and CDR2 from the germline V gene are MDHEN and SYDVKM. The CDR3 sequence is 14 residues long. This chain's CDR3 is CASSSGQATYEQYF. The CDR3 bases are TGTGCCAGCAGTTCCGGACAGGCCACCTACGAGCAGTACTTC.

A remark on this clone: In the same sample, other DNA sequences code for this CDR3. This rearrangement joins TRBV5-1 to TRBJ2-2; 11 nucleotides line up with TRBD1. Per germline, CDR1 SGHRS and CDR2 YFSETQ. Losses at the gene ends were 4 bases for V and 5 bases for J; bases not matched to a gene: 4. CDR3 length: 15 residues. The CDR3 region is CASSLGQGATGELFF. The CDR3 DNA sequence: TGCGCCAGCAGCCTCGGACAGGGGGCGACCGGGGAGCTGTTTTTT.

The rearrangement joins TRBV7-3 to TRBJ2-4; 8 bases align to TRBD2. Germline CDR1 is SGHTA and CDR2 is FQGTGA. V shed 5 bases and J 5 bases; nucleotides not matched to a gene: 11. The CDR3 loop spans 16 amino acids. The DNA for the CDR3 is TGTGCCAGCAGCCCGACCGGGAGGGGCGTCGAAAACATTCAGTACTTC. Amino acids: CASSPTGRGVENIQYF.

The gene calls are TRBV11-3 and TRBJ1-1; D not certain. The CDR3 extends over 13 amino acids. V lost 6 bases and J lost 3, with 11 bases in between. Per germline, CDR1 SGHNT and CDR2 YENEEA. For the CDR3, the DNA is TGTGCCAGCAGTGAATTGTGGGACACTGAAGCTTTCTTT. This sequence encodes CASSELWDTEAFF.

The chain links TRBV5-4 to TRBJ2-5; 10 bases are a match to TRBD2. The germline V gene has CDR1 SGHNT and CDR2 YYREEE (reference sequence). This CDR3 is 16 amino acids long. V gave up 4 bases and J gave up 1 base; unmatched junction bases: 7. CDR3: CASSPALAGAQETQYF. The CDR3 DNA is TGTGCCAGCAGCCCGGCCCTAGCGGGGGCCCAAGAGACCCAGTACTTC.

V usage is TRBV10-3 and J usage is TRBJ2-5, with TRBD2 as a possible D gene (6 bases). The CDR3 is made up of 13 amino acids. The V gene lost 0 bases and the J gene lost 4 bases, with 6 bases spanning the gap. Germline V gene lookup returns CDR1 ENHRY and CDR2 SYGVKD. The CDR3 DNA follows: TGTGCCATCAGTGAGTCGGGGGGAGAGACCCAGTACTTC. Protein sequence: CAISESGGETQYF.

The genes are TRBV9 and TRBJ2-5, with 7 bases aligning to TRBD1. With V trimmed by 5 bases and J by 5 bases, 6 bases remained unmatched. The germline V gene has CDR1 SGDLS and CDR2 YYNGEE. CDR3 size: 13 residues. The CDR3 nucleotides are TGTGCCAGCAGTTTCAGGGGGTCCGAGACCCAGTACTTC. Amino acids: CASSFRGSETQYF.

The DNA of the CDR3 is TGTGCCAGCAGCCCAGCGGTGGGTGAAGCTTTCTTT. Translation gives CASSPAVGEAFF. The genes are TRBV28 and TRBJ1-1; D gene ambiguous. The germline V gene has CDR1 MDHEN and CDR2 SYDVKM. The CDR3 spans 12 residues. With 6 bases removed from V and 7 bases from J, the gap between germline ends came to 12 bases.

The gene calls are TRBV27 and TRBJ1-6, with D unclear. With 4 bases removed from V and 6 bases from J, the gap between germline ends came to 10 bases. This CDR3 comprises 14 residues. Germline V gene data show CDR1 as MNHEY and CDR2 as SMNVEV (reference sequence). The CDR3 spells CASSSRGPNSPLHF. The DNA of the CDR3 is TGTGCCAGCAGTTCCCGGGGTCCTAATTCACCCCTCCACTTT.

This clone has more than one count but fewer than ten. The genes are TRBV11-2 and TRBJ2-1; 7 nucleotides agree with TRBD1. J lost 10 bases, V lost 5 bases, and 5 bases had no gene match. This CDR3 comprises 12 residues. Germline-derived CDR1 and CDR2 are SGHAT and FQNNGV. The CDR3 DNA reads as TGTGCCAGCAGCATCGGGACAGCCGAGCAGTTCTTC. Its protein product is CASSIGTAEQFF.

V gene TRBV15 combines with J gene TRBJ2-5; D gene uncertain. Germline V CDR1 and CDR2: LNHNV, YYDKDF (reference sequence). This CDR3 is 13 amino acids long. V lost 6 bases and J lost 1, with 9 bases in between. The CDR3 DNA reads TGTGCCACCAGGGGTCGGCGCCAAGAGACCCAGTACTTC. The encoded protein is CATRGRRQETQYF. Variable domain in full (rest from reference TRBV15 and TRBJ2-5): DAMVIQNPRYQVTQFGKPVTLSCSQTLNHNVMYWYQQKSSQAPKLLFHYYDKDFNNEADTPDNFQSRRPNTSFCFLDIRSPGLGDTAMYLCATRGRRQETQYFGPGTRLLVL.

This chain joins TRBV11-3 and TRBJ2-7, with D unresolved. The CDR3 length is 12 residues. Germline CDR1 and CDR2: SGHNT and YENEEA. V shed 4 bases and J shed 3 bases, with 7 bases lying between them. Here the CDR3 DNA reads TGTGCCAGCAGCTCGACGGACTACGAGCAGTACTTC. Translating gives CASSSTDYEQYF.

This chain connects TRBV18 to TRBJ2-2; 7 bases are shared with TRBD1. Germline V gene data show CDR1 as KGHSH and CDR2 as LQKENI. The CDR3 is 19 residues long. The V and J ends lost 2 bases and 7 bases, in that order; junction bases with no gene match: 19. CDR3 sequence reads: CASSPSVPTSRDSDGELFF. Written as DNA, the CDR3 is TGTGCCAGCTCACCATCCGTACCAACGTCCCGGGACAGTGACGGGGAGCTGTTTTTT.

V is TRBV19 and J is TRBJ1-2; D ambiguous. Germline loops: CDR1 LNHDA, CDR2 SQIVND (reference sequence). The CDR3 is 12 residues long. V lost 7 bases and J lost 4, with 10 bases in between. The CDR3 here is CASKRPVYGYTF. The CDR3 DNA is TGTGCCAGTAAGAGACCGGTCTATGGCTACACCTTC.